This T cell receptor (beta chain) was found in a study of control samples from healthy donors and cancer patients. This clone was detected only a few times. This table comes from immunoSEQ multiplex PCR, and its TCRdb copy is limited to in-frame clones, with some not included. Of around 150,000 clones listed, approximately 94% are singletons. V lost 7 bases and J lost 8; bases outside the gene matches: 7. CDR1 and CDR2 from the germline V gene are LNHDA and SQIVND (reference sequence). CDR3 length: 12 amino acids. The genes are TRBV19 and TRBJ1-1, with 7 bases aligning to TRBD1. The TCR originated in a man aged 55-75 years with colorectal cancer. Sequencing was done on a sample of PBMCs. The CDR3 spells CASISTGVEAFF. In DNA, the CDR3 is TGTGCCAGTATCAGCACAGGGGTGGAAGCTTTCTTT.